The T cell receptor beta chain under discussion was sequenced for a study of cytomegalovirus exposure and HLA in healthy donors. The V end was cut by 1 base, the J end by 6 bases, with 13 bases between. Germline-derived CDR1 and CDR2 are MGHRA and YSYEKL. CDR3 length equals 15 residues. The PCR employed 60 Vbeta primers together with 13 Jbeta primers. Clones were read by immunoSEQ multiplex PCR, and TCRdb kept only the in-frame ones, dropping some. The sample contains roughly 120,000 clones, approximately 8.6% of which appear only once. The sequence was collected from a woman aged 40-49 years in good health and CMV-seropositive. Material: PBMCs. The chain carries TRBV4-1 and TRBJ1-5, with D uncertain. CDR3 residues: CASSQAGVGLQPQHF. For the CDR3, the DNA is TGCGCCAGCAGCCAAGCTGGCGTGGGCCTTCAGCCCCAGCATTTT.